This is a list of T cell receptor beta chains from one sample in a study of cytomegalovirus exposure and HLA in healthy donors. Libraries were prepared by immunoSEQ multiplex PCR; TCRdb keeps only in-frame clonotypes and omits some of them. Among about 170,000 clones, 80% to 85% were seen once, and the ten largest hold approximately 1.2%. Sequences were obtained from PBMCs. The receptor source for this set is a boy between 2 and 10 years old in good health and CMV-seronegative. The CDR3 runs from the conserved cysteine through the conserved F or W. A D gene is named only where the DNA matches it firmly. Size is omitted from some rows. Given values are once, few, many or a class for expanded clones.

j_call | d_call | clone_size | v_call | cdr3_aa | cdr3_nt
TRBJ2-3 | NA | NA | TRBV9 | CASSVGGKGTDTQYF | TGTGCCAGCAGCGTAGGTGGGAAGGGGACAGATACGCAGTATTTT
TRBJ1-2 | NA | NA | TRBV4-2 | CASSQDLGVGYGYTF | TGTGCCAGCAGCCAAGATCTCGGGGTGGGCTATGGCTACACCTTC
TRBJ1-1 | NA | NA | TRBV7-9 | CASSPGRTEAFF | TGTGCCAGCAGCCCAGGGAGGACTGAAGCTTTCTTT
TRBJ2-1 | NA | NA | TRBV10-3 | CAISEPTGDNNEQFF | TGTGCCATCAGTGAGCCGACCGGCGACAACAATGAGCAGTTCTTC
TRBJ2-3 | TRBD2 | NA | TRBV11-2 | CASSLAILAGTSTDTQYF | TGTGCCAGCAGCTTAGCTATACTAGCGGGTACTAGCACAGATACGCAGTATTTT
TRBJ2-4 | NA | NA | TRBV20-1 | CSARGGDIQYF | TGCAGTGCTAGAGGGGGGGACATTCAGTACTTC
TRBJ2-5 | NA | NA | TRBV2 | CASGQGRETQYF | TGTGCCAGCGGCCAGGGGCGAGAGACCCAGTACTTC
TRBJ2-1 | TRBD1 | NA | TRBV6-5 | CASSPGTGGREQFF | TGTGCCAGCAGCCCCGGGACAGGGGGCAGGGAGCAGTTCTTC
TRBJ2-5 | TRBD1 | once | TRBV29-1 | CSVVTTGGLETQYF | TGCAGCGTTGTTACGACAGGGGGCTTAGAGACCCAGTACTTC
TRBJ1-2 | NA | NA | TRBV29-1 | CSVESAGLYGYTF | TGCAGCGTTGAGTCGGCAGGGCTGTATGGCTACACCTTC
TRBJ2-3 | TRBD1 | NA | TRBV5-1 | CASSPGTGVQDTQYF | TGCGCCAGCAGCCCTGGGACAGGGGTGCAAGATACGCAGTATTTT
TRBJ2-1 | NA | NA | TRBV13 | CAGSTTSHNEQFF | TGTGCCGGCAGCACGACTAGTCACAATGAGCAGTTCTTC
TRBJ2-3 | NA | NA | TRBV9 | CASSSPGGGTAPPTDTQYF | TGTGCCAGCAGCTCCCCTGGGGGCGGGACAGCTCCCCCCACAGATACGCAGTATTTT
TRBJ1-5 | NA | NA | TRBV19 | CASSIDQGYQPQHF | TGTGCCAGTAGTATAGATCAGGGTTACCAGCCCCAGCATTTT
TRBJ2-3 | TRBD2 | NA | TRBV29-1 | CSAGTSGELTDTQYF | TGCAGCGCTGGGACTAGCGGAGAGCTCACAGATACGCAGTATTTT
TRBJ1-2 | NA | NA | TRBV4-1 | CASSLLGGPANYGYTF | TGCGCCAGCAGCCTTTTGGGGGGACCCGCTAACTATGGCTACACCTTC
TRBJ2-1 | TRBD1 | NA | TRBV9 | CASSVRQGNEQFF | TGTGCCAGCAGCGTAAGACAGGGCAATGAGCAGTTCTTC
TRBJ2-5 | TRBD1 | NA | TRBV6-5 | CASKRDRGSETQYF | TGTGCCAGCAAGCGGGACAGGGGATCCGAGACCCAGTACTTC
TRBJ1-2 | NA | NA | TRBV21-1 | CASSKEAPQGIGGYTF | TGTGCCAGCAGCAAAGAAGCCCCACAGGGAATCGGAGGCTACACCTTC
TRBJ2-5 | TRBD1 | NA | TRBV29-1 | CSVATGEKFETQYF | TGCAGCGTAGCCACAGGGGAGAAATTCGAGACCCAGTACTTC
TRBJ1-1 | TRBD1 | few | TRBV5-4 | CASSYAGQGRTEAFF | TGTGCCAGCAGCTATGCCGGACAGGGAAGGACTGAAGCTTTCTTT
TRBJ1-4 | NA | NA | TRBV19 | CASSLQGPNEKLFF | TGTGCCAGTAGCCTACAGGGACCTAATGAAAAACTGTTTTTT
TRBJ1-6 | TRBD1 | NA | TRBV5-1 | CASSQGASSYNSPLHF | TGCGCCAGCAGCCAGGGGGCGAGCTCCTATAATTCACCCCTCCACTTT
TRBJ2-1 | TRBD2 | once | TRBV7-9 | CASSLYLGGASFGNEQFF | TGTGCCAGCAGCTTATATCTCGGGGGGGCTAGCTTCGGCAATGAGCAGTTCTTC
TRBJ2-3 | TRBD2 | NA | TRBV5-4 | CASSLKRGRATDTQYF | TGTGCCAGCAGCTTGAAGCGCGGGAGGGCCACAGATACGCAGTATTTT
TRBJ1-1 | NA | NA | TRBV5-1 | CASSRTGMNTEAFF | TGCGCCAGCAGCCGTACAGGGATGAACACTGAAGCTTTCTTT
TRBJ2-5 | NA | NA | TRBV15 | CATSRVGGETQYF | TGTGCCACCAGCAGAGTCGGGGGAGAGACCCAGTACTTC
TRBJ1-5 | NA | NA | TRBV5-6 | CASSLGRIYHQPQHF | TGTGCCAGCAGCTTGGGCAGGATTTACCATCAGCCCCAGCATTTT
TRBJ1-1 | NA | NA | TRBV4-3 | CASSGNAGTEAFF | TGCGCCAGCAGCGGAAATGCCGGGACTGAAGCTTTCTTT
TRBJ1-4 | NA | NA | TRBV5-1 | CASSRGWTLNEKLFF | TGCGCCAGCAGCAGGGGGTGGACCCTAAATGAAAAACTGTTTTTT
TRBJ1-2 | NA | once | TRBV4-3 | CASSQESQGFYGYTF | TGCGCCAGCAGCCAAGAGTCACAGGGATTCTATGGCTACACCTTC
TRBJ1-1 | NA | NA | TRBV27 | CASSLTRGTEAFF | TGTGCCAGCAGTTTAACTAGAGGGACTGAAGCTTTCTTT
TRBJ1-5 | TRBD1 | NA | TRBV6-4 | CASSWYRQGNGPQHF | TGTGCCAGCAGTTGGTATCGACAGGGGAACGGGCCCCAGCATTTT
TRBJ1-2 | NA | NA | TRBV15 | CATSSRTEQNYGYTF | TGTGCCACCAGCTCACGGACAGAGCAAAACTATGGCTACACCTTC
TRBJ2-2 | NA | NA | TRBV19 | CASSIGTGAPSGPGELFF | TGTGCCAGTAGTATAGGAACGGGAGCCCCCTCGGGACCCGGGGAGCTGTTTTTT
TRBJ2-5 | TRBD1 | NA | TRBV7-2 | CASSLSSRGRGETQYF | TGTGCCAGCAGCTTAAGCTCAAGGGGGCGCGGGGAGACCCAGTACTTC
TRBJ1-2 | NA | NA | TRBV6-1 | CASSEPGAANYGYTF | TGTGCCAGCAGTGAACCAGGGGCTGCTAACTATGGCTACACCTTC
TRBJ2-1 | TRBD2 | few | TRBV5-6 | CASSFRLAGGYNEQFF | TGTGCCAGCAGCTTTCGACTAGCGGGGGGCTACAATGAGCAGTTCTTC
TRBJ1-1 | TRBD1 | NA | TRBV5-1 | CASSPGQGRTEAFF | TGCGCCAGCAGCCCGGGACAGGGTCGTACTGAAGCTTTCTTT
TRBJ2-5 | NA | NA | TRBV7-2 | CASSYRDSHIRETQYF | TGTGCCAGCAGCTACCGGGACTCCCACATTAGAGAGACCCAGTACTTC
TRBJ2-5 | NA | NA | TRBV6-6 | CASSQGLTKETQYF | TGTGCCAGCAGTCAGGGACTTACAAAAGAGACCCAGTACTTC
TRBJ2-7 | TRBD1 | NA | TRBV6-1 | CASRTTGGYEQYF | TGTGCCAGCAGAACCACAGGGGGGTACGAGCAGTACTTC
TRBJ1-5 | TRBD1 | NA | TRBV27 | CASTMRQGGQPQHF | TGTGCCAGCACAATGAGACAGGGCGGCCAGCCCCAGCATTTT
TRBJ1-2 | TRBD1 | NA | TRBV19 | CASSIVAGGNYGYTF | TGTGCCAGTAGTATTGTGGCAGGGGGCAACTATGGCTACACCTTC